Sequencing of this T cell receptor beta chain was carried out in a study of beta chain features in type 1 diabetes (dated by TCRdb to the late 2010s). About the study as a whole: Mean age, gender distribution, total cell number and subset yield did not differ between patients and healthy donors. A total of some 110 million sorted cells were examined across all samples, and the number of cells per subset was strongly correlated with RNA yield. The study compared the TCRB repertoires of sorted circulating CD4+ T cell subsets in recently diagnosed type 1 diabetes patients with those in matched healthy donors. Whereas all 28 donors provided naive and central memory subsets, regulatory and stem cell-like memory subsets were isolated from just 8 patients and roughly eight healthy donors.

Each donor gave one peripheral blood draw, averaging around 120 mL, which was collected into heparinised tubes. A BD FACSAria II was used to sort naive, central memory, regulatory and stem cell-like memory CD4+ T cells with a panel that included CD45RO, CCR7, CD25, CD127, CD95 and CD27. Purity was above 95% for every sorted population. PBMCs were separated immediately by Lymphoprep density gradient centrifugation and were stained directly, without being cultured. So that batch effects would be minimized, each experiment stained and sorted samples in pairs, pairing one healthy donor with one patient. CDR1 MDHEN and CDR2 SYDVKM are derived from the germline V gene. The CDR3 runs 14 residues from the cysteine to the phenylalanine. Kept here is only the CDR3 DNA, which spans 42 bases and is read in frame from base 1. For this chain, trimming is 4 bases at the V end and 3 bases at the J end, and the number of junction bases without a gene match is 4.

A remark on this clone: Which antigen it targets is not known. Per-base quality was not reported, and no clone a single base away is much larger than it.

The entire isolated RNA was reverse transcribed using the High Capacity cDNA Reverse Transcription Kit, and thus expressed TCRB transcripts were sequenced. Deep immunoSEQ sequencing was applied to naive, central memory and regulatory T cell samples, giving an average of around 3.4 million total reads per sample. Sorted cells were lysed in RLT buffer and RNA was extracted with DNase-treated RNeasy Micro or Mini kits, depending on cell number. To prevent cross-contamination, every cell subset was processed on its own, while patient and healthy donor samples were processed together. The immunoSEQ multiplex PCR was used to amplify TCRB sequences from cDNA, yielding 87-bp fragments that span the CDR3 region. Sequencing of the amplicons was performed on the Illumina HiSeq platform. Per the source publication's procedure: PCR bias was computationally corrected using synthetic template baselines, reads within Hamming distance 2 were collapsed, and singletons that could not be merged were discarded. Reads were aligned against IMGT so that V, D and J genes, CDR3 length and insertions or deletions at six rearrangement sites could be assigned. Clonotype counts were normalized to sorted cell number within each subset before computing true diversity and Gini coefficients with the tcR R package. Repertoire sharing was quantified using the overlap coefficient calculated on TCRB nucleotide sequences. This is the immuneACCESS table as TCRdb keeps it, with only in-frame sequences that have V and J called. A part of the clones is gone; compared with another copy, unresolved V genes explain less than half, and the rest is unexplained. That table furnishes V, J and clone size, whereas the DNA furnished D and trimming. The sample yields 120,000 or so clones; roughly 17% were counted once. The leading ten clones occupy 2% to 3% of the sample.

Paper-wide results and their limitations: In all four CD4+ subsets, TCRB CDR3 length was moderately but significantly shorter in type 1 diabetes patients. The naive, central memory and regulatory TCRB repertoires appeared to resemble one another more closely among patients than among healthy donors. Only small numbers of individuals were included in the HLA sub-analyses, which left unresolved whether HLA type had any influence on TCRB rearrangement. Shorter templates might be favored by PCR, yet because patient and control samples were amplified and corrected together, any such skew would affect both groups equally. Fewer insertions and more nucleotide deletions at VDJ recombination sites were observed in patients with type 1 diabetes, implying thymic rearrangement abnormalities. Because cDNA was sequenced instead of genomic DNA, highly expressing activated cells could be over-represented, though the groups showed no difference in activation or CD3 levels.

The sequence was obtained from a man aged 18 to 35 with type 1 diabetes. Here the chain combines TRBV28 and TRBJ2-7, with 9 central nucleotides matching TRBD1. The sequenced material came from central memory CD4+ T cells from blood. The CDR3 corresponds to CASSSTGGLYEQYF. The DNA sequence is TGTGCCAGCAGTTCGACAGGGGGACTCTACGAGCAGTACTTC.